This TCR beta chain was documented in a study of pediatric ulcerative colitis. This CDR3 is built from 16 residues. V shed 1 base and J shed 0 bases, with 13 bases lying between them. Germline loops: CDR1 SGHNT, CDR2 YYREEE (reference sequence). Only in-frame clones appear in the TCRdb table, and some are missing; sequencing was by immunoSEQ multiplex PCR. This table has under 50,000 clones, around 76% appearing once. During colonoscopy, one to two rectal pinch biopsies were collected. This clone was observed once. Material: gut tissue. This sequence was found in a girl under 18 with moderate ulcerative colitis. The chain has TRBV5-4 and TRBJ1-1; D is unclear. CDR3 residues: CASSLRAKSMNTEAFF. The DNA of the CDR3 is TGTGCCAGCAGCTTGCGGGCTAAAAGTATGAACACTGAAGCTTTCTTT. The full variable domain, with the rest looked up from reference TRBV5-4 and TRBJ1-1, is ETGVTQSPTHLIKTRGQQVTLRCSSQSGHNTVSWYQQALGQGPQFIFQYYREEENGRGNFPPRFSGLQFPNYSSELNVNALELDDSALYLCASSLRAKSMNTEAFFGQGTRLTVV.